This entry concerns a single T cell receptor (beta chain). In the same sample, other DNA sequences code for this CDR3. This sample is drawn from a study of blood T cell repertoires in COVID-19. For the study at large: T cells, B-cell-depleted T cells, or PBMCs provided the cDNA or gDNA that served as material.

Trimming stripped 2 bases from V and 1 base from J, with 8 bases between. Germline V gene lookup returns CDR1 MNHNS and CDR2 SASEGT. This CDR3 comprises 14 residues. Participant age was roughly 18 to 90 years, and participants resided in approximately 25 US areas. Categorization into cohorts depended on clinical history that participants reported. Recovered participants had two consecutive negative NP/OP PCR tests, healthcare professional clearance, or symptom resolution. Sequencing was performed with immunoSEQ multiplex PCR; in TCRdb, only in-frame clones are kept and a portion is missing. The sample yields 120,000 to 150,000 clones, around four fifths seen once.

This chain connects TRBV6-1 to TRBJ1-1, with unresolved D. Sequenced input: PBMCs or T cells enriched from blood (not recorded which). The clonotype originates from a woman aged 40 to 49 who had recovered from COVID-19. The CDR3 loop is CASSEYHRNTEAFF. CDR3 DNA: TGTGCCAGCAGTGAATACCACAGGAACACTGAAGCTTTCTTT.